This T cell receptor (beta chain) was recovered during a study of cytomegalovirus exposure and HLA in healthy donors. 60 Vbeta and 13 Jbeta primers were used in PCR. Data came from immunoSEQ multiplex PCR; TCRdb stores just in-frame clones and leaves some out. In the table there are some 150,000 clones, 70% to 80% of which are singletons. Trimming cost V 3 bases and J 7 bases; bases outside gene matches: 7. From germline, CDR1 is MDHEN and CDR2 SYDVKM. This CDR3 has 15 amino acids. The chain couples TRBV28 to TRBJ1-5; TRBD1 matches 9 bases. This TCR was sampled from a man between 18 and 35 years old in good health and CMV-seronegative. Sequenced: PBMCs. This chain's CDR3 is CASSLGGQGEQPQHF. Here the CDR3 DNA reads TGTGCCAGCAGTTTGGGGGGACAGGGTGAACAGCCCCAGCATTTT.